What follows is one T cell receptor beta chain and its context. Its antigen remains unknown. With 60 Vbeta and 13 Jbeta primers, the PCR was carried out. Some clones are missing from TCRdb's copy, which holds only in-frame ones; the method was immunoSEQ multiplex PCR. The repertoire holds hundreds of thousands of clones, around 90% seen once, with approximately 2.4% in the top ten. These data belong to a study of cytomegalovirus exposure and HLA in healthy donors. Findings and limits, study-wide: Relative to equally common others, HLA-associated TCR beta chains showed greater clonal expansion in a later analysis. Only CMV serostatus was available as immune exposure information. Segments of the TCR beta V type were, in most cases, productive about 90% or about 30% of the time in an earlier analysis.

The V and J ends lost 3 bases and 4 bases respectively, with 12 bases between them. CDR1 is MGHRA, CDR2 YSYEKL, per germline. The length of the CDR3 is 14 residues. Sampled while nominally healthy, donors likely had unrecorded immune exposures. The receptor was derived from a woman aged 18-35 years in good health and CMV-seronegative. J is TRBJ1-2 and V is TRBV4-1; D unclear. The material sequenced was PBMCs. CDR3 bases: TGCGCCAGCAGCCACGAACGGGAAGTCTATGGCTACACCTTC. The encoded protein is CASSHEREVYGYTF.